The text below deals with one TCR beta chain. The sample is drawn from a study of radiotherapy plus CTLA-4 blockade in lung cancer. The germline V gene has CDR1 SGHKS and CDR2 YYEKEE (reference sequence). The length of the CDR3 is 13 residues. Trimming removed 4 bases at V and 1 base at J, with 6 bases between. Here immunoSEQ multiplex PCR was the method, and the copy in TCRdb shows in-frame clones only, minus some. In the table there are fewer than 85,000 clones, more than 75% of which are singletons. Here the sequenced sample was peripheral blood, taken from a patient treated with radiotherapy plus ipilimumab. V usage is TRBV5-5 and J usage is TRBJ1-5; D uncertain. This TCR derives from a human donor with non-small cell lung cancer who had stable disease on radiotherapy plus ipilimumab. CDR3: CASSILSNQPQHF. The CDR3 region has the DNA TGTGCCAGCAGCATCCTAAGCAATCAGCCCCAGCATTTT.